This is a list of T cell receptor beta chains from one sample in a study of T cell repertoires in cytomegalovirus infection. A single record per CDR3 protein comes from TCRdb applying MiXCR to the reads. The profile shows around 95,000 distinct CDR3 sequences, approximately 30% of them singletons. Antigens of these TCRs are unknown. The material sequenced was CD8+ T cells from cultured PBMCs, taken from culture after CMV antigen stimulation. Receptor source: a human donor in good health (CMV status not recorded). Some clones in this sample may be carry-over from other donors' samples. The CDR3 runs from the conserved cysteine through the conserved F or W. Fields, in order: clone size, J gene, V gene, D gene, CDR3 DNA, CDR3 protein. D genes are given only for firm matches. Clone sizes are given selectively: once, few, many, or a class where the clone is expanded.

>many|TRBJ1-5|TRBV19|TRBD1
TGTGCCAGTAGTATGGCGAGGAGACAGGGTTTTCAGCCCCAGCATTTT
CASSMARRQGFQPQHF
>few|TRBJ1-1|TRBV7-6|NA
TGTGCCAGCAGCCCACAGACAGGCATGAACACTGAAGCTTTCTTT
CASSPQTGMNTEAFF
>few|TRBJ2-1|TRBV10-3|NA
TGTGCCATCCAAGCGGCGGGTGAGCAGTTCTTC
CAIQAAGEQFF
>NA|TRBJ1-6|TRBV6-5|TRBD1
TGTGCCAGCAGTCTTTCCGGGACAGAGTATTCACCCCTCCACTTT
CASSLSGTEYSPLHF
>NA|TRBJ2-7|TRBV6-1|NA
TGTGCCAGCAGTGAAGCGCCAGGTACGACCTACGAGCAGTACTTC
CASSEAPGTTYEQYF
>NA|TRBJ2-7|TRBV27|NA
TGTGCCAGCAGTCCCGGGGGTGGAGGAGAGCAGTACTTC
CASSPGGGGEQYF
>NA|TRBJ2-3|TRBV7-3|TRBD2
TGTGCCAGCAGCCCGGCTAGCGGGGGCTTCGATACGCAGTATTTT
CASSPASGGFDTQYF
>few|TRBJ1-4|TRBV7-7|NA
TGTGCCAGCAGCCCAAAGAAAAAACTGTTTTTT
CASSPKKKLFF
>many|TRBJ1-3|TRBV2|NA
TGTGCCAGCAGGGGTCTTCCACCCTCAGGAAACACCATATATTTT
CASRGLPPSGNTIYF
>NA|TRBJ1-1|TRBV2|NA
TGTGCCAGCGGCCGGAGCGTCATGAACACTGAAGCTTTCTTT
CASGRSVMNTEAFF
>NA|TRBJ2-1|TRBV14|NA
TGTGCCAGCAGCCAAGATTGGTGGGAACAGGCGTCCTACAATGAGCAGTTCTTC
CASSQDWWEQASYNEQFF
>many|TRBJ2-1|TRBV19|NA
TGTGCCAGTAGTATAGCGGACTACAATGAGCAGTTCTTC
CASSIADYNEQFF
>few|TRBJ2-7|TRBV7-9|TRBD1
TGTGCCAGCAGCTCAAAAGACAGGGTCCCGCGAGACGAGCAGTACTTC
CASSSKDRVPRDEQYF
>many|TRBJ2-4|TRBV7-2|TRBD1
TGTGCCAGCAGCTGGGACAGGGTAGCCAAAAACATTCAGTACTTC
CASSWDRVAKNIQYF
>many|TRBJ1-1|TRBV7-9|NA
TGTGCCAGCAGCTCCTGGACGGTGAACACTGAAGCTTTCTTT
CASSSWTVNTEAFF
>few|TRBJ2-7|TRBV2|TRBD1
TGTGCCAGTACAGGGGTAACCTACGAGCAGTACTTC
CASTGVTYEQYF
>NA|TRBJ2-6|TRBV14|NA
TGTGCCAGCAGCCTAACAGGGATATCTGGGGCCAACGTCCTGACTTTC
CASSLTGISGANVLTF
>few|TRBJ2-7|TRBV19|TRBD1
TGTGCCACCTCCGCGGGACAGGGCTACGAGCAGTACTTC
CATSAGQGYEQYF
>NA|TRBJ2-5|TRBV11-2|NA
TGTGCCAGCACCAATGACAGAAAAGAGACCCAGTACTTC
CASTNDRKETQYF
>many|TRBJ2-1|TRBV3-1|NA
TGTGCCAGCAGCCAAGATCAGTTAGGGGCCAGTGAGCAGTTCTTC
CASSQDQLGASEQFF
>NA|TRBJ1-5|TRBV27|NA
TGTGCCAGCAGTTTTAGCGGCCATAGCAATCAGCCCCAGCATTTT
CASSFSGHSNQPQHF
>medium-sized|TRBJ1-2|TRBV27|NA
TGTGCCAGCAGTTTAGGCGGGGGACCAAATGGCTACACCTTC
CASSLGGGPNGYTF
>NA|TRBJ1-6|TRBV11-2|NA
TGTGCCAGCAGCTTAGTGCCGGGATCGGGTTCACCCCTCCACTTT
CASSLVPGSGSPLHF
>NA|TRBJ2-7|TRBV2|NA
TGTGCCAGCAGTGAAGCTAGGAACTACGAGCAGTACTTC
CASSEARNYEQYF
>few|TRBJ2-7|TRBV4-1|NA
TGCGCCAGCAGCCAAGAATGGAGGGGCCCGTGGGAGCAGTACTTC
CASSQEWRGPWEQYF
>NA|TRBJ1-5|TRBV20-1|NA
TGCAGTGCTAGAGATTGGTGGAGCAATCAGCCCCAGCATTTT
CSARDWWSNQPQHF
>few|TRBJ1-1|TRBV12-3/TRBV12-4|NA
TGTGCCAGCAGTATGACAGAGAACACTGAAGCTTTCTTT
CASSMTENTEAFF
>few|TRBJ2-1|TRBV12-3/TRBV12-4|NA
TGTGCCAGCAGTTTAGCCAGGATGGGCGAGCAGTTCTTC
CASSLARMGEQFF
>few|TRBJ2-7|TRBV11-2|TRBD1
TGTGCCAGCAGCTTAGGACAGGGGTCTGTAAACGAGCAGTACTTC
CASSLGQGSVNEQYF
>NA|TRBJ2-1|TRBV7-9|TRBD2
TGTGCCAGCATCAATGTAGCGGGAGGCAATGAGCAGTTCTTC
CASINVAGGNEQFF
>few|TRBJ2-1|TRBV6-2/TRBV6-3|TRBD2
TGTGCCAGCAGCTACGCCGAGACTAGCGGGGGGTCCTACAATGAGCAGTTCTTC
CASSYAETSGGSYNEQFF